This T cell receptor beta chain was sequenced for a study of immune cell composition in non-small cell lung cancer. In the study overall: Most cases were lung adenocarcinoma or squamous cell carcinoma. Points from the study as a whole: Squamous carcinomas (roughly 80%) more often had tumour-associated clones >0.5% than adenocarcinomas (around 33%). Tumour TCR-beta clonality was not significantly tied to smoking pack-years.

TCRdb keeps only in-frame clones here, not all; method: immunoSEQ multiplex PCR. The table records several thousand clones, roughly 69% of them present only once. Normal lung sampling was at least 3 cm from the tumour, as distant as possible. Genomic DNA came from frozen unsorted single-cell suspensions. This clone was recorded a few times. The antigen remains undetermined. The TCR sequence derives from a human donor with non-small cell lung cancer. The sequenced material came from non-adjacent lung tissue.

In DNA, the CDR3 is TGTGCCAGCAGCGAGGGGGACACCAAAAACATTCAGTACTTC. Residues: CASSEGDTKNIQYF. The rearrangement uses TRBV9 and TRBJ2-4; D possibly corresponds to TRBD1 (6 bases). V lost 3 bases to trimming and J lost 2 bases, with 9 bases between them. The CDR3 consists of 14 residues. CDR1 is SGDLS, CDR2 YYNGEE, per germline.